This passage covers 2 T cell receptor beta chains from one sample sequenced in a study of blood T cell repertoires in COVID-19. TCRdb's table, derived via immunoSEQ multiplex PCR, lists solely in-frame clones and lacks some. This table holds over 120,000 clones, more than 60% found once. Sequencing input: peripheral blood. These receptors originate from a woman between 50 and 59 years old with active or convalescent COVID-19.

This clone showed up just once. CDR3 amino acids: CASTVYEQYF. The CDR3 DNA reads as TGTGCCAGTACCGTTTACGAGCAGTACTTC. The chain carries TRBV19 and TRBJ2-7; D is unclear. The CDR3 spans 10 residues. Germline V CDR1 and CDR2: LNHDA, SQIVND (reference sequence). Trimming left V 7 bases short and J 4 bases short, with 5 bases between.

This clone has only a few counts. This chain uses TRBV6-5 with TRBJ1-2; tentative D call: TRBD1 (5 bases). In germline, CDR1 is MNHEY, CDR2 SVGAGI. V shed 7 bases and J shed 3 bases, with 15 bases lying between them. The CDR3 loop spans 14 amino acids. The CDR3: CASTLGEGHYGYTF. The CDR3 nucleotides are TGTGCCAGCACCCTCGGGGAGGGGCACTATGGCTACACCTTC.